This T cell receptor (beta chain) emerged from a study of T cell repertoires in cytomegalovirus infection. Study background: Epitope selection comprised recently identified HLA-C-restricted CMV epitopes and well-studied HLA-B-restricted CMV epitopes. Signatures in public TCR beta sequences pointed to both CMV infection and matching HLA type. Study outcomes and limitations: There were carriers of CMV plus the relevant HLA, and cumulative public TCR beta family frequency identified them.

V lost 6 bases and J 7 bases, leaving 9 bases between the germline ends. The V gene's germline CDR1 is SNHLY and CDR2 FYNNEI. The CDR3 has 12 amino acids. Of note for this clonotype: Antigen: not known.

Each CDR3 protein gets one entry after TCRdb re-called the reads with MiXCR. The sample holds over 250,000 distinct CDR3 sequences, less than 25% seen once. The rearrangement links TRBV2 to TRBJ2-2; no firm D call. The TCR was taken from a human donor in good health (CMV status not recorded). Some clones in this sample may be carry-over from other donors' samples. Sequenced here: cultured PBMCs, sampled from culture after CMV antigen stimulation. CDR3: CASRNDVGELFF. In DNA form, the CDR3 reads TGTGCCAGCAGAAACGACGTCGGGGAGCTGTTTTTT.